Sequencing of this T cell receptor beta chain was carried out in a study of blood T cell repertoires in COVID-19 (dated by TCRdb to between 2020 and 2021). For the wider study: Samples covering the acute and convalescent phases of COVID-19 were provided by collaborators in the United States, Italy and Spain. The prospective study material was composed of cDNA or gDNA derived from T cells, B-cell-depleted T cells, or PBMCs. Subjects who had been exposed to COVID-19, were actively infected with it, or had recovered from it provided the deeply sampled blood TCRbeta repertoires that made up the dataset. The repertoires were released in a freely available public database meant as a resource for research on the immune response to SARS-CoV-2. The samples were drawn from two sources: the first 160 participants of the ongoing ImmuneRACE study, and fewer than 1,500 subjects contributed by 6 global collaborators. Nearly every sample came with metadata listing a de-identified subject ID, COVID-19 status, age in years and sex. Where available, HLA class I and class II types were obtained from metadata supplied by the sample provider rather than from assay-based typing. Summary of the overall study and its limitations: The quantity of clinical and demographic metadata differed by source and by participant and was supplied without curation.

As to this clone: No antigen is known for it. No base quality information exists; no much larger clone differs at one position.

The immunoSEQ Assay, a bias-controlled multiplex PCR, was used to amplify TCRbeta CDR3 regions from genomic DNA. As for how the authors treated the data: The number of nucleated cells in each sample was estimated by amplification of reference gene primers within the assay. To quantify the absolute abundance of each unique TCRbeta CDR3 rearrangement, sequence reads were collapsed and filtered. For each sample, productive Simpson clonality was calculated by taking the square root of Simpson's diversity index across productive rearrangements. TCRdb limited this immuneACCESS table to in-frame rearrangements with V and J called. A share of clones is missing; checked studies link under half to unresolved V genes, and the rest is unexplained. V and J calls and clone size are as listed in that table; D and trimming were resolved from the DNA. The table for this sample lists about 410,000 clones; 86% of them were counted only once. 1.4% to 1.5% of the sample is in the top ten clones.

Whole blood was collected in K2EDTA tubes by collaborating institutions according to the institutions' own protocols. For TCRbeta analysis, collaborators shipped samples as frozen whole blood, isolated PBMCs, or DNA extracted from either of those sample types. Including cysteine and phenylalanine, the CDR3 has 15 amino acids. Only the CDR3 region is kept as DNA, spanning 45 bases read in frame from base 1. Based on the germline V gene, the CDR1 and CDR2 sequences are MGHRA and YSYEKL. V sheds 0 bases and J sheds 4 bases, leaving 9 bases between their ends. Input material: peripheral blood. This TCR was sampled from a woman in her 30s with active or convalescent COVID-19. The chain is assembled from TRBV4-1 and TRBJ1-4; TRBD1 is possibly the D segment (5 matching bases). The CDR3 reads as follows: CASSQERQGNEKLFF. The DNA sequence is given as TGCGCCAGCAGCCAAGAGCGGCAGGGTAATGAAAAACTGTTTTTT.